Sequencing of this T cell receptor beta chain was carried out in a study of blood T cell repertoires in COVID-19 (dated by TCRdb to the early 2020s). The study in broad terms: The collaborator samples originated in the United States, Italy and Spain and spanned the acute and convalescent phases of COVID-19. Nearly every sample came with metadata listing a de-identified subject ID, COVID-19 status, age in years and sex. The prospective study material was composed of cDNA or gDNA derived from T cells, B-cell-depleted T cells, or PBMCs. The repertoires were released in a freely available public database meant as a resource for research on the immune response to SARS-CoV-2. Where available, HLA class I and class II types were taken from metadata supplied by the sample provider and were not determined by assay-based typing. Subjects who had been exposed to COVID-19, were actively infected with it, or had recovered from it provided the deeply sampled blood TCRbeta repertoires that made up the dataset. Samples came from the ongoing ImmuneRACE study (first 160 participants) plus 1,254 subjects from 6 global collaborators.

Collaborating institutions collected whole blood in K2EDTA tubes following their own protocols. For TCRbeta analysis, collaborator samples were shipped as frozen whole blood, as isolated PBMCs, or as DNA extracted from either sample type. With regard to this clone: It has no known antigen specificity. No base-level quality is on record; no much larger clone is a single base apart.

CDR1 and CDR2, per the germline V gene, are ENHRY and SYGVKD. Its CDR3 holds 17 amino acids, cysteine through phenylalanine. Here the CDR3 DNA is all that survives: 51 bases in frame from base 1. Clipping removes 5 bases from V and 4 bases from J, with 4 as the unmatched junction base count. The paper as a whole reports these results and caveats: The quantity of clinical and demographic metadata differed by source and by participant and was supplied without curation.

TCRbeta CDR3 regions were amplified from genomic DNA by means of the immunoSEQ Assay, a bias-controlled multiplex PCR. The original methods were these. Nucleated cell counts per sample were estimated from amplification of reference gene primers within the assay. To quantify the absolute abundance of each unique TCRbeta CDR3 rearrangement, sequence reads were collapsed and filtered. For each sample, productive Simpson clonality was calculated as the square root of Simpson's diversity index over productive rearrangements. The clones in this table, taken by TCRdb from immuneACCESS, are in-frame only. Not every clone is retained; where verified, under half of the shortfall comes from an unresolved V gene, and the cause of the rest is unknown. That table gives V, J and clone size, and the DNA gave D and trimming. This sample holds 95,000 to 100,000 clones; around 87% were observed only once. The ten largest clones add up to roughly 12% of the sample.

Sequenced sample: peripheral blood. This clonotype was sampled from a woman aged 25 to 39 with acute or convalescent COVID-19. Recombination linked TRBV10-3 to TRBJ2-2; 16 bases in the junction line up with TRBD2. The CDR3 region has the sequence CAISPGTSGGGTGELFF. DNA sequence: TGTGCCATCAGTCCCGGGACTAGCGGGGGGGGCACCGGGGAGCTGTTTTTT.